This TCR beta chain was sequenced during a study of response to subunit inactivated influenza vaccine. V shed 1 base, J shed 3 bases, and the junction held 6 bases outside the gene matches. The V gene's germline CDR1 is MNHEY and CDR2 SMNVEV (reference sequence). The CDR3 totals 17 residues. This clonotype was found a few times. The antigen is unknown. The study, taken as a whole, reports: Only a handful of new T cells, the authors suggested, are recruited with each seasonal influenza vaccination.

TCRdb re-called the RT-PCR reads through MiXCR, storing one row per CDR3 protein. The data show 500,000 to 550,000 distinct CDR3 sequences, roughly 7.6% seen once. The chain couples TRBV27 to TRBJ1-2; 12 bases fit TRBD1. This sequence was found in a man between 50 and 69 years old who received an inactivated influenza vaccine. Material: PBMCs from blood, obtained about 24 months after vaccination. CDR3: CASSLLGTGGAHYGYTF. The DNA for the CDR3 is TGTGCCAGCAGTTTATTAGGGACAGGGGGCGCGCACTATGGCTACACCTTC.